Following are 9 T cell receptor beta chains from one sample sequenced in a study of CD8+ T cells in alopecia areata. The treatment here: oral pan-JAK inhibitor, 5-10 mg twice daily. Extraction and reverse transcription of RNA yielded cDNA as the sequencing template. Sequencing was performed with immunoSEQ multiplex PCR; in TCRdb, only in-frame clones are kept and a portion is missing. The table has about 74,000 clones, over 25% seen once; the top ten hold under 15%. The material was CD8+ T cells sorted from blood, obtained at week 4, from a patient treated with tofacitinib. These receptors all come from a human donor with alopecia areata.

There are a few counts of this clone. This rearrangement joins TRBV29-1 to TRBJ2-2, with 7 bases that match TRBD2. The V gene end was trimmed by 6 bases and the J gene end by 4 bases; junction bases not matched to a gene: 5. Germline values: CDR1 SQVTM, CDR2 ANQGSEA. The CDR3 totals 13 residues. The CDR3 nucleotides are TGCAGCGTGTGGGAGGGTGCCACCGGGGAGCTGTTTTTT. Translation: CSVWEGATGELFF.

The rearrangement links TRBV30 to TRBJ2-3, with D possibly matching TRBD2 (6 bases). This CDR3 comprises 16 residues. Germline CDR1 is GTSNPN and CDR2 is SVGIG (reference sequence). V was trimmed by 3 bases and J by 2 bases, leaving 18 bases between them. The CDR3 DNA reads as TGTGCCTGGAGAAAGGGAGGCGGGACTTTCACAGATACGCAGTATTTT. Translation gives CAWRKGGGTFTDTQYF.

The rearrangement joins TRBV29-1 to TRBJ1-2; TRBD1 is a possible D gene (5 bases). Germline lookup yields CDR1 SQVTM and CDR2 ANQGSEA. The CDR3 totals 11 residues. With 6 bases removed from V and 6 bases from J, the gap between germline ends came to 11 bases. The CDR3 protein is CSVIRDDGYTF. CDR3 nucleotides: TGCAGCGTGATCCGGGACGATGGCTACACCTTC. The variable domain in full, completed from reference TRBV29-1 and TRBJ1-2, reads SAVISQKPSRDICQRGTSLTIQCQVDSQVTMMFWYRQQPGQSLTLIATANQGSEATYESGFVIDKFPISRPNLTFSTLTVSNMSPEDSSIYLCSVIRDDGYTFGSGTRLTVV.

This clone appeared a few times. This chain links TRBV29-1 with TRBJ2-1, with D perhaps matching TRBD1 (5 bases). The CDR3 length is 12 residues. V was trimmed by 2 bases and J by 4 bases, leaving 6 bases between them. From germline, CDR1 is SQVTM and CDR2 ANQGSEA. Written as DNA, the CDR3 is TGCAGCGTTGAAAGACAGTACAATGAGCAGTTCTTC. Translated, it gives CSVERQYNEQFF.

This clone has a handful of counts. V gene TRBV2 combines with J gene TRBJ2-7; 10 nucleotides line up with TRBD2. Germline CDR1 SNHLY, CDR2 FYNNEI. V gave up 4 bases and J gave up 2 bases; unmatched junction bases: 2. This CDR3 region has 14 residues. CDR3 loop: CASSGLAGAYEQYF. CDR3 nucleotide sequence: TGTGCCAGCAGTGGGCTAGCGGGAGCCTACGAGCAGTACTTC.

CDR3 region: CASSLEGQWGSYNEQFF. The CDR3 nucleotides are TGTGCCAGCAGCTTAGAGGGACAATGGGGGTCCTACAATGAGCAGTTCTTC. J is TRBJ2-1 and V is TRBV7-8, with D tentatively TRBD1 (6 bases). Trimming stripped 1 base from V and 1 base from J, with 14 bases between. The germline gives CDR1 SGHVS, CDR2 FQNEAQ. The CDR3 totals 17 residues. Full variable domain (outside the CDR3, taken from reference TRBV7-8 and TRBJ2-1): GAGVSQSPRYKVAKRGQDVALRCDPISGHVSLFWYQQALGQGPEFLTYFQNEAQLDKSGLPSDRFFAERPEGSVSTLKIQRTQQEDSAVYLCASSLEGQWGSYNEQFFGPGTRLTVL.

The chain uses TRBV20-1 and TRBJ2-1; D is ambiguous. This CDR3 is 10 amino acids long. Germline V gives CDR1 DFQATT, CDR2 SNEGSKA (reference sequence). The V gene lost 5 bases and the J gene lost 10 bases, with 9 bases spanning the gap. This CDR3 reads CSAVGREQFF. The CDR3 bases are TGCAGTGCTGTTGGCCGGGAGCAGTTCTTC.

This chain joins TRBV27 and TRBJ2-5; D is unclear. The length of the CDR3 is 14 residues. The V and J ends lost 0 bases and 1 base respectively, with 6 bases between them. Germline CDR1 and CDR2: MNHEY and SMNVEV (reference sequence). The CDR3 is CASSLSFAQETQYF. CDR3 in DNA: TGTGCCAGCAGTTTATCTTTTGCCCAAGAGACCCAGTACTTC.

Details on this clone: Different DNA sequences within this sample yield the same CDR3. The genes are TRBV29-1 and TRBJ1-1, with unresolved D. Trimming left V 3 bases short and J 7 bases short, with 6 bases between. The germline V gene has CDR1 SQVTM and CDR2 ANQGSEA. This CDR3 has 10 amino acids. CDR3: CSVEQVEAFF. CDR3 nucleotide sequence: TGCAGCGTTGAGCAGGTTGAAGCTTTCTTT.